These T cell receptor beta chains were read from a single sample in a study of blood T cell repertoires in COVID-19. Sequencing used immunoSEQ multiplex PCR; TCRdb keeps in-frame clones, though not all of them. The sample records fewer than 350,000 clones, 88% being singletons. Sequencing was done on a sample of PBMCs or T cells enriched from blood (not recorded which). The source of these receptors is a woman in her 30s who had recovered from COVID-19. Each CDR3 is given without its conserved first and last residue.

j_gene | v_gene | CDR3aa
TRBJ2-7 | TRBV4-3 | ASRFDRGGPYEQY
TRBJ2-7 | TRBV12-3/TRBV12-4 | ASSSGTDYEQY
TRBJ1-3 | TRBV28 | ASSYFSGGSGNTIY
TRBJ2-1 | TRBV18 | ASSTLAGGPGNEQF
TRBJ1-3 | TRBV27 | ASSYSSGAAGNTIY
TRBJ1-3 | TRBV7-9 | ASNQGSGNTIY
TRBJ1-2 | TRBV14 | ASSPEGYGYT
TRBJ1-2 | TRBV6-5 | ASSYNPGQAFGYT
TRBJ1-6 | TRBV28 | ASSLTPPGPSYNSPLH
TRBJ1-5 | TRBV5-1 | ASSPGQGGWNQPQH
TRBJ2-7 | TRBV9 | ASSSRDSYEQY
TRBJ2-5 | TRBV20-1 | SASSRDRVETQY
TRBJ2-2 | TRBV30 | AWSRKERTFLLTGELF
TRBJ1-2 | TRBV28 | ASSLPAGALLFDGYT
TRBJ2-7 | TRBV3-1/TRBV3-2 | ASSQERKGTGVSSEQY
TRBJ2-2 | TRBV30 | AWGGQADTGELF
TRBJ1-4 | TRBV27 | ATPKGATNEKLF
TRBJ2-1 | TRBV5-1 | ASSLSLYNEQF
TRBJ2-1 | TRBV10-3 | AISARSGTGRDNEQF
TRBJ1-5 | TRBV6-1 | ASSDWTRGGNQPQH
TRBJ2-2 | TRBV10-3 | AISESRPGELF
TRBJ2-7 | TRBV5-1 | ASRGDYEQY
TRBJ2-7 | TRBV28 | ASSISRDTSYEQY
TRBJ2-3 | TRBV9 | ASSPRTGGRDTQY
TRBJ1-1 | TRBV2 | ASSEAPNTEAF
TRBJ2-7 | TRBV2 | ASSESEGTADEQY
TRBJ1-1 | TRBV28 | ASSSTPRNTEAF
TRBJ1-1 | TRBV3-1/TRBV3-2 | ASSQAVGGTEAF